A single TCR beta chain is shown here with its context. It has no known antigen specificity. No base qualities exist here, and no much larger clone lies one base off it. The CDR3 numbers 17 residues from cysteine through phenylalanine. The kept DNA is CDR3 alone, 51 bases in frame from the first base. The sample originates from a study of T cell changes during pregnancy in multiple sclerosis (dated by TCRdb to between 2018 and 2021). About the full investigation: In women with multiple sclerosis, the researchers looked at how the T cell repertoire shifted as pregnancy progressed.

The library was obtained by the immunoSEQ multiplex PCR assay. This immuneACCESS table, as held by TCRdb, lists in-frame sequences with V and J called but not all clones. Of the missing ones, under half trace to an unresolved V gene in checked studies; the others have no known cause. In this sample the table shows some 87,000 clones, roughly 92% of which occur a single time. The top ten clonotypes cover about 2.6% of the sample. This receptor was taken from a female donor with multiple sclerosis, enrolled in a pregnancy study. Sequences were derived from peripheral blood, sampled in the first trimester of pregnancy. The chain was built from TRBV21-1 and TRBJ2-5; the DNA was not used to check the table's D call, TRBD1. TRBV21-1 is an annotated pseudogene. DNA sequence: TGTGCCAGCAGCAAAGTGAGGGGGCTAGAAGAGGGAGAGACCCAGTACTTC. The resulting protein is CASSKVRGLEEGETQYF.